This entry is about one T cell receptor (beta chain). As yet, its antigen is unknown. The data were taken from a study of T cell responses to AZD1222 COVID-19 vaccine. Study results and limitations: Repertoires were sampled only after the peak T cell response. Baseline testing showed seropositivity in only six AZD1222 recipients. Donors, mostly white British, included more females; clonal diversity was possibly underestimated.

This table comes from immunoSEQ multiplex PCR, and its TCRdb copy is limited to in-frame clones, with some not included. The table records some 95,000 clones, over 85% of them present only once. Germline V gene sequence: CDR1 LNHNV, CDR2 YYDKDF (reference sequence). Deletions cut 4 bases from V and 7 bases from J, with 8 bases between. This CDR3 is 12 amino acids long. The V and J genes are TRBV15 and TRBJ2-1; D possibly corresponds to TRBD2 (6 bases). Sequencing used peripheral blood, obtained on day 0 of MenACWY control vaccination. The clonotype comes from an adult in good health. CDR3 nucleotide sequence: TGTGCCACCAGCACCCGGGAGAATGAGCAGTTCTTC. Its translation: CATSTRENEQFF.